Described below is a single T cell receptor (beta chain) sequence and its context. The CDR3 contains 15 residues. Trimming at V came to 4 bases and at J to 2 bases, leaving 4 bases not matched to a gene. The germline V gene has CDR1 SGHRS and CDR2 YFSETQ. This entry belongs to a study of T cell responses to AZD1222 COVID-19 vaccine. Sequenced by immunoSEQ multiplex PCR; TCRdb stores in-frame clones only, minus some. Of roughly 270,000 clones in the sample, roughly 93% were seen once. The source is an adult who received the AZD1222 COVID-19 vaccine. The chain has TRBV5-1 and TRBJ2-2, with 8 bases aligning to TRBD1. Here the sequenced sample was peripheral blood, taken 28 days after the second AZD1222 dose. The CDR3 sequence is CASSRTGFNTGELFF. CDR3 bases: TGCGCCAGCAGCCGGACAGGGTTCAACACCGGGGAGCTGTTTTTT. The variable domain in full, with the rest retrieved from reference TRBV5-1 and TRBJ2-2, is KAGVTQTPRYLIKTRGQQVTLSCSPISGHRSVSWYQQTPGQGLQFLFEYFSETQRNKGNFPGRFSGRQFSNSRSEMNVSTLELGDSALYLCASSRTGFNTGELFFGEGSRLTVL.